A selection of T cell receptor beta chains follows, all from one sample in a study of CD8+ T cells in alopecia areata. Clones were read by immunoSEQ multiplex PCR, and TCRdb kept only the in-frame ones, dropping some. The sample yields 170,000 or so clones, 50% to 70% seen once. This sample comprised CD4+ T cells sorted from blood, obtained at week 0. The receptors come from a human donor with alopecia areata. Both conserved end residues are trimmed from each CDR3. The order of the fields is V gene, J gene, clone size, CDR3 protein. Clone size appears in some rows only: once, few, many, or a class for an expanded clone.

V gene: TRBV30; J gene: TRBJ2-5; clone size: .; CDR3 protein: AWSKRETQY
V gene: TRBV2; J gene: TRBJ2-1; clone size: few; CDR3 protein: ASSLQVDNEQF
V gene: TRBV10-2; J gene: TRBJ2-1; clone size: .; CDR3 protein: ASSEFGPTAI
V gene: TRBV29-1; J gene: TRBJ2-7; clone size: .; CDR3 protein: SALSGRPSYEQY
V gene: TRBV5-6; J gene: TRBJ2-7; clone size: .; CDR3 protein: ASRGRGSYEQY
V gene: TRBV6-5; J gene: TRBJ2-5; clone size: .; CDR3 protein: ASCIGIRETQY
V gene: TRBV11-1; J gene: TRBJ2-3; clone size: once; CDR3 protein: ASSPATDTQY
V gene: TRBV5-1; J gene: TRBJ2-7; clone size: .; CDR3 protein: ASSLLPSGEAEQY
V gene: TRBV25-1; J gene: TRBJ2-1; clone size: .; CDR3 protein: ASSEWGGDNEQF
V gene: TRBV13; J gene: TRBJ1-6; clone size: few; CDR3 protein: ASTNTGTGASPLH
V gene: TRBV30; J gene: TRBJ1-5; clone size: .; CDR3 protein: AWSSTENQPQH
V gene: TRBV5-1; J gene: TRBJ2-7; clone size: .; CDR3 protein: ASSPGLAPRAGYEQY
V gene: TRBV30; J gene: TRBJ2-4; clone size: .; CDR3 protein: AWSRGENIQY
V gene: TRBV5-1; J gene: TRBJ2-2; clone size: once; CDR3 protein: ASSVTGNTGELF
V gene: TRBV29-1; J gene: TRBJ2-3; clone size: .; CDR3 protein: SVQPRDRAKSDTQY
V gene: TRBV4-3; J gene: TRBJ2-7; clone size: .; CDR3 protein: ASSQARTGGLYEQY
V gene: TRBV10-3; J gene: TRBJ2-1; clone size: .; CDR3 protein: AMGQGSYNEQF
V gene: TRBV30; J gene: TRBJ2-3; clone size: .; CDR3 protein: AWRRAGLGSTDTQY
V gene: TRBV19; J gene: TRBJ2-3; clone size: .; CDR3 protein: ASSTPGLAGTDTQY
V gene: TRBV9; J gene: TRBJ1-4; clone size: few; CDR3 protein: ASSQGASNEKLF
V gene: TRBV14; J gene: TRBJ1-1; clone size: .; CDR3 protein: ASSRSLIPGEAF
V gene: TRBV18; J gene: TRBJ2-5; clone size: .; CDR3 protein: ASSPQGPAEGTQY
V gene: TRBV5-1; J gene: TRBJ2-1; clone size: .; CDR3 protein: ASGTSGAHWEQF
V gene: TRBV7-2; J gene: TRBJ2-3; clone size: .; CDR3 protein: ASSFGGIDTQY
V gene: TRBV11-2; J gene: TRBJ2-2; clone size: .; CDR3 protein: ASSLAGSTGELF
V gene: TRBV23-1; J gene: TRBJ2-7; clone size: .; CDR3 protein: ASSLGQGYEQY
V gene: TRBV7-8; J gene: TRBJ2-5; clone size: .; CDR3 protein: ASSRPGLPQETQY
V gene: TRBV9; J gene: TRBJ2-3; clone size: .; CDR3 protein: ASSPGLAATDTQY
V gene: TRBV29-1; J gene: TRBJ2-3; clone size: .; CDR3 protein: SVTGGEAQY
V gene: TRBV29-1; J gene: TRBJ1-1; clone size: few; CDR3 protein: SAVHSGGLNTEAF
V gene: TRBV30; J gene: TRBJ1-1; clone size: .; CDR3 protein: AWSQNIGNTEAF
V gene: TRBV29-1; J gene: TRBJ2-7; clone size: few; CDR3 protein: SVVLRDRGYEQY
V gene: TRBV30; J gene: TRBJ1-1; clone size: .; CDR3 protein: AWTLGTDTEAF
V gene: TRBV29-1; J gene: TRBJ1-1; clone size: .; CDR3 protein: SVGTGTEAF
V gene: TRBV10-3; J gene: TRBJ2-5; clone size: .; CDR3 protein: AISSGGETQY
V gene: TRBV30; J gene: TRBJ2-1; clone size: .; CDR3 protein: AWIPGLVKSYNEQF
V gene: TRBV9; J gene: TRBJ1-1; clone size: .; CDR3 protein: ASSVAAKIVNTEAF
V gene: TRBV4-3; J gene: TRBJ2-1; clone size: .; CDR3 protein: ASSQGLAVYNEQF
V gene: TRBV30; J gene: TRBJ1-1; clone size: .; CDR3 protein: AWGDRATEAF
V gene: TRBV10-3; J gene: TRBJ2-1; clone size: .; CDR3 protein: AIKNGKSYNEQF